This entry is about one T cell receptor beta chain. The specificity of this receptor is unknown. Base quality data are lacking; no much larger clone is found one base away. The donors were roughly 39 Caucasian individuals from Russia, aged roughly 6 to 100 years, who were systemically healthy. Each donor gave ten milliliters of peripheral blood, drawn into EDTA-treated Vacutainer tubes. Ficoll-Paque density-gradient centrifugation was used to isolate PBMCs, with at least 6.5 million per sample. Trizol reagent was used to extract total RNA from the PBMCs, yielding at least 6 micrograms per sample. Naive CD45RAhigh/CD27high T cell percentages were measured by flow cytometry on a PBMC aliquot from every donor. The CDR3 contains 15 residues, cysteine and phenylalanine counted. CDR3 DNA is the only sequence kept; it has 45 bases, read in frame from the first base. The germline V gene (reference sequence) provides CDR1 MNHEY and CDR2 SMNVEV. V lost 3 bases and J lost 3 bases, and the count of bases not matched to a germline gene is 8.

The data are from a study of blood T cells in healthy people across ages (dated by TCRdb to between 2015 and 2017). Context from the whole study: In model experiments, template switching captured roughly one uniquely barcoded TCR beta cDNA molecule for every two T cells. To track age-related changes in TCR beta repertoire diversity, the study relied on deep sequencing normalized with unique cDNA molecular identifiers. The donors were split into four age groups: young (average about 16 years), middle-aged (nearly 40), aged (more than 55) and long-lived (approximately 89). To avoid experimental bias, donors of different ages were spread randomly across the sequencing lanes. Using the same blood draw, the study looked at two additional independent replicas of 1 million unique cDNA reads for two donors, one aged 18 to 30 and the other aged 80 or older. Results and caveats for the whole study, not just this receptor: Estimates of total diversity based on one million sequenced T cells were regarded as lower bounds and as underestimates. As age increased, observed TCR beta diversity per million T cells dropped in a roughly linear way, and a significant reduction was already evident by age 40. Observed TCR beta diversity correlated strongly with the percentage of naive T cells measured by flow cytometry. Compared with the aged group, the long-lived group had more naive CD4+ T cells, fewer expanded clones and increased TCR diversity, suggesting age selection. Conclusive comparison of naive and antigen-experienced compartments was prevented by the profiling of bulk unsorted PBMCs. Donor CMV infection status was unknown, potentially confounding age-related changes in expanded clonotypes.

Library construction relied on 5' RACE. For sequencing, an Illumina HiSeq 2500 was employed. A second 7 to 11 cycle PCR used a sample-barcoded 5' primer and a J-beta primer mix. A unique molecular identifier was introduced onto each TCR beta cDNA molecule by a template-switch 5' adaptor carrying 12 random nucleotides. Each sample yielded at least 2.5 million CDR3-containing paired-end reads. The Mint cDNA synthesis kit, primed by a TRBC-specific oligonucleotide, was used to synthesize first-strand cDNA from all RNA. Following uracil-DNA glycosylase treatment, a first 18-cycle PCR with universal primers M1SS and BC2_uni_R was performed on all cDNA. From the authors' description of their analysis: For normalization, 1 million high-quality reads, each with a distinct molecular identifier, were randomly selected from each sample. Instead of being binned into consensus sequences, reads that shared molecular identifiers were thrown out. MiTCR, with a Q25 quality threshold and the strictest error-elimination algorithm, was used for CDR3 identification, clonotype clustering and error correction. Lower-bound total TCR beta diversity was estimated with a nonparametric unseen species model using Euler transformation. TCRdb ran its own pipeline on the public reads, namely fastp trimming at Q25 and MiXCR clone calling, and kept in-frame beta chains. Rows matching on CDR3 protein sequence are summarized as one entry with the most common DNA and genes. TCRdb, not the authors, supplied the V and J calls. The sample yields approximately 940,000 distinct CDR3 sequences; around 48% were counted once. The ten largest clonotypes hold 10% to 15% of the sample.

The sequenced sample was blood. The rearranged segments are TRBV27 and TRBJ2-7, and 7 bases in between align with TRBD1. The sequence was obtained from a man aged 30-40 years in good health. The CDR3 reads CASSFSGQGVYEQYF. In nucleotides, the sequence is TGTGCCAGCAGTTTCAGTGGGCAGGGGGTCTACGAGCAGTACTTC.